A single sample is the source of the 2 T cell receptor beta chains below, sequenced in a study of blood T cell repertoires in COVID-19. Libraries were prepared by immunoSEQ multiplex PCR; TCRdb keeps only in-frame clonotypes and omits some of them. The sample has roughly 190,000 clones, approximately 79% seen once. The material sequenced was peripheral blood. These receptors all stem from a man in his thirties or forties with active or convalescent COVID-19.

This clone appeared many times. The V and J genes are TRBV6-4 and TRBJ2-2, with D uncertain. Germline CDR1 reads MRHNA; CDR2 reads SNTAGT. Trimming stripped 4 bases from V and 1 base from J, with 4 bases between. This CDR3 region has 13 residues. The CDR3 DNA follows: TGTGCCAGCAGTGCAGGGAACACCGGGGAGCTGTTTTTT. It is translated as CASSAGNTGELFF.

The table lists this clone with a count of one. The chain combines TRBV15 with TRBJ2-7; no clear D. The germline V and J ends were trimmed by 1 base and 4 bases, with 11 bases remaining between them. This CDR3 has 14 residues. Germline V gene data show CDR1 as LNHNV and CDR2 as YYDKDF (reference sequence). The CDR3 sequence is CATSRVTAGYEQYF. CDR3 sequence (DNA): TGTGCCACCAGCAGAGTGACCGCCGGGTACGAGCAGTACTTC. The variable domain in full, with the rest retrieved from reference TRBV15 and TRBJ2-7, is DAMVIQNPRYQVTQFGKPVTLSCSQTLNHNVMYWYQQKSSQAPKLLFHYYDKDFNNEADTPDNFQSRRPNTSFCFLDIRSPGLGDTAMYLCATSRVTAGYEQYFGPGTRLTVT.